A selection of T cell receptor beta chains follows, all from one sample in a study of blood T cell repertoires in COVID-19. Only in-frame clones appear in the TCRdb table, and some are missing; sequencing was by immunoSEQ multiplex PCR. The sample has about 120,000 clones, approximately 90% seen once. The sample was peripheral blood. These receptors originate from a human donor with acute or convalescent COVID-19. The donor label of this sample is uncertain. Both conserved end residues are part of each CDR3. A D gene is named only where the DNA matches it firmly. A clone size is listed for some rows: how often the clone was seen (once, few, many), or a class if it is expanded.

>TRBJ2-3|TRBV11-2|TRBD2|.
CASSRIAGGLDTQYF
TGTGCCAGCAGCCGTATAGCGGGAGGGCTAGATACGCAGTATTTT
>TRBJ1-3|TRBV7-9|.|.
CASSLPGPGHTIYF
TGTGCCAGCAGCCTTCCGGGCCCAGGGCACACCATATATTTT
>TRBJ1-6|TRBV6-4|.|once
CASSESYGYPLHF
TGTGCCAGCAGTGAAAGTTACGGTTACCCCCTCCACTTT
>TRBJ1-1|TRBV7-2|.|few
CASRGQVQGAEAFF
TGTGCCAGCAGAGGGCAGGTCCAGGGCGCTGAAGCTTTCTTT
>TRBJ2-1|TRBV11-3|.|.
CASSLDQGTESSYNEQFF
TGTGCCAGCAGCTTAGATCAAGGGACTGAGAGCTCCTACAATGAGCAGTTCTTC
>TRBJ2-1|TRBV10-3|.|.
CAISETQGRNSYNEQFF
TGTGCCATCAGTGAGACCCAGGGGCGAAACTCCTACAATGAGCAGTTCTTC
>TRBJ1-3|TRBV3-1/TRBV3-2|TRBD1|.
CASRIDRDSGNTIYF
TGTGCCAGCAGAATTGACAGGGATTCTGGAAACACCATATATTTT
>TRBJ1-3|TRBV29-1|.|.
CSVDDRTTGNTIYF
TGCAGCGTTGACGACAGAACCACTGGAAACACCATATATTTT
>TRBJ2-5|TRBV24-1|.|.
CATSDSLTRAGQETQYF
TGTGCCACCAGTGATTCCCTCACGCGGGCGGGCCAAGAGACCCAGTACTTC
>TRBJ2-2|TRBV19|TRBD1|.
CASNPGLGRGRVTGELFF
TGTGCCAGTAACCCGGGGCTGGGCAGGGGGCGTGTTACCGGGGAGCTGTTTTTT
>TRBJ1-2|TRBV19|.|few
CASSPGTYGYTF
TGTGCCAGTAGTCCTGGGACTTATGGCTACACCTTC
>TRBJ1-2|TRBV24-1|TRBD1|.
CATSDPQGGDYGYTF
TGTGCCACCAGTGATCCCCAGGGGGGCGACTATGGCTACACCTTC
>TRBJ2-7|TRBV6-5|TRBD1|.
CASSLDRGSYEQYF
TGTGCCAGCAGCTTAGACAGGGGCTCCTACGAGCAGTACTTC
>TRBJ2-7|TRBV7-2|.|.
CASSSGSGLTYEQYF
TGTGCCAGCAGCTCCGGCTCGGGACTTACCTACGAGCAGTACTTC
>TRBJ1-1|TRBV28|.|once
CASSSGVGRWSEAFF
TGTGCCAGCAGCTCCGGGGTAGGTAGGTGGTCTGAAGCTTTCTTT